Each of the 29 T cell receptor beta chains below was sequenced from the same sample in a study of shared clonotypes between healthy human individuals. CD8 cells regarded as naive lacked CD45RO, were positively chosen for CCR7, and omitted terminally differentiated effector memory CD45RA+ cells. Generated by immunoSEQ multiplex PCR, the TCRdb table keeps only in-frame clones and is missing some. Of hundreds of thousands of clones in the sample, roughly 96% are singletons; the top ten hold 0.11%. The specimen sequenced was naive CD8+ T cells sorted from blood. These receptors were collected from a woman aged 30 to 39 in good health.

This clone showed up just once. The chain uses TRBV19 and TRBJ1-5; D may be TRBD1 (5 bases). The CDR3 is made up of 14 amino acids. Germline V gene lookup returns CDR1 LNHDA and CDR2 SQIVND (reference sequence). Deletions cut 8 bases from V and 1 base from J, with 12 bases between. The CDR3: CASWGGISNQPQHF. The CDR3 coding sequence is TGTGCCAGTTGGGGGGGAATCAGCAATCAGCCCCAGCATTTT.

The chain couples TRBV2 to TRBJ2-1; D is tentatively TRBD1 or TRBD2 (5 bases each). CDR1 SNHLY and CDR2 FYNNEI come from the germline V gene. Between the trimmed V and J ends, which lost 7 bases and 5 bases, there was a span of 15 bases. The CDR3 is 14 residues long. CDR3 bases: TGTGCCAGCAACCCCGGGACGAAGAACAATGAGCAGTTCTTC. This translates into CASNPGTKNNEQFF.

The genes are TRBV5-1 and TRBJ2-1; a possible D gene is TRBD2 (6 bases). CDR3 length: 17 residues. Trimming took off 1 base at V and 2 bases at J, with 16 bases between the two ends. Germline-derived CDR1 and CDR2 are SGHRS and YFSETQ. The CDR3 reads CASSLLNSGGPYNEQFF. The CDR3 DNA follows: TGCGCCAGCAGCTTGTTAAATAGCGGAGGACCCTACAATGAGCAGTTCTTC.

This CDR3 reads CASSSGTGELFF. The CDR3, as DNA: TGTGCCAGCAGTTCCGGGACCGGGGAGCTGTTTTTT. The chain combines TRBV28 with TRBJ2-2, with unresolved D. Trimming pared 4 bases from V and 5 bases from J, leaving 5 bases between. Germline assignment: CDR1 MDHEN and CDR2 SYDVKM. This CDR3 spans 12 amino acids.

This chain links TRBV7-8 with TRBJ1-3, with D possibly matching TRBD1 (5 bases). This CDR3 has 14 residues. Trimming removed 5 bases from V and 5 bases from J, with 13 bases in between. Germline CDR1 reads SGHVS; CDR2 reads FQNEAQ. DNA for the CDR3: TGTGCCAGCAGCCCTAGCGGGACGAGAAACACCATATATTTT. Protein product: CASSPSGTRNTIYF.

The chain couples TRBV11-2 to TRBJ1-1; 8 nucleotides match TRBD1. Trimming cost V 4 bases and J 5 bases; bases outside gene matches: 6. This CDR3 region has 14 residues. CDR1 and CDR2 (germline): SGHAT, FQNNGV. This chain's CDR3 is CASSSGQGRTEAFF. The CDR3 DNA reads as TGTGCCAGCAGCTCAGGACAGGGTCGGACTGAAGCTTTCTTT.

This clone has only one observation. The genes are TRBV30 and TRBJ2-7, with a tentative D call TRBD2 (5 bases). V lost 2 bases and J lost 4, with 18 bases in between. Germline values: CDR1 GTSNPN, CDR2 SVGIG (reference sequence). This CDR3 is built from 15 residues. CDR3 nucleotides: TGTGCCTGGAGTCGGGCGGGTGGCCCCAGTTACGAGCAGTACTTC. Translated: CAWSRAGGPSYEQYF.

J is TRBJ1-1 and V is TRBV7-6; a weak D match, TRBD1 (5 bases). Germline assignment: CDR1 SGHVS and CDR2 FNYEAQ. CDR3 length equals 14 residues. V dropped 1 base and J dropped 4 bases, with 10 bases sitting between them. The CDR3: CASSLGGRGTEAFF. For the CDR3, the DNA is TGTGCCAGCAGCTTAGGGGGTAGGGGCACTGAAGCTTTCTTT.

This clone was detected only once. The V gene is TRBV16, the J gene TRBJ1-3, with a weak D call TRBD1 (5 bases). CDR3 length: 16 amino acids. From germline, CDR1 is KGHSY and CDR2 FQNENV. Trimming cost V 3 bases and J 6 bases, with 18 bases left between them. The CDR3 region is CASSHTRGGPSNTIYF. The DNA of the CDR3 is TGTGCCAGCAGCCACACCCGGGGGGGACCGTCAAACACCATATATTTT. The variable domain in full, completed from reference TRBV16 and TRBJ1-3, reads GEEVAQTPKHLVRGEGQKAKLYCAPIKGHSYVFWYQQVLKNEFKFLISFQNENVFDETGMPKERFSAKCLPNSPCSLEIQATKLEDSAVYFCASSHTRGGPSNTIYFGEGSWLTVV.

The chain links TRBV28 to TRBJ2-1; 7 bases agree with TRBD1. The CDR3 loop spans 13 amino acids. J lost 9 bases, V lost 8 bases, and 10 bases had no gene match. Germline values: CDR1 MDHEN, CDR2 SYDVKM. The CDR3 is CASLRQGRSEQFF. The CDR3 bases are TGTGCCAGCCTTCGACAGGGACGGAGTGAGCAGTTCTTC.

The J gene is TRBJ2-5, the V gene TRBV28; 12 positions agree with TRBD2. Germline assignment: CDR1 MDHEN and CDR2 SYDVKM. The junction had 9 bases not matched to a gene; V was cut back by 6 bases and J by 4 bases. The CDR3 is 16 amino acids. The CDR3 nucleotides are TGTGCCAGCAGCCCCCGAGTGGGACTAGCGGGAGAGACCCAGTACTTC. This gives the protein CASSPRVGLAGETQYF. The full variable domain, with the rest looked up from reference TRBV28 and TRBJ2-5, is DVKVTQSSRYLVKRTGEKVFLECVQDMDHENMFWYRQDPGLGLRLIYFSYDVKMKEKGDIPEGYSVSREKKERFSLILESASTNQTSMYLCASSPRVGLAGETQYFGPGTRLLVL.

V gene TRBV27 combines with J gene TRBJ1-1, with D possibly matching TRBD1 (6 bases). The CDR3 is 14 amino acids. Germline CDR1 reads MNHEY; CDR2 reads SMNVEV (reference sequence). The V end lost 6 bases, the J end lost 5 bases, and 16 bases lay between the germline ends. DNA of the CDR3: TGTGCCAGCAGGCTTACAGGGAGGTGGACTGAAGCTTTCTTT. It yields the protein CASRLTGRWTEAFF.

The genes are TRBV2 and TRBJ2-2, with 7 bases fitting TRBD2. The CDR3 has 16 amino acids. With V trimmed by 3 bases and J by 2 bases, 6 bases remained unmatched. Germline CDR1 is SNHLY and CDR2 is FYNNEI. CDR3 nucleotides: TGTGCCAGCAGTGATGGGGAGGGTGAAAACACCGGGGAGCTGTTTTTT. Residues: CASSDGEGENTGELFF.

The chain joins TRBV7-7 to TRBJ2-2; 10 bases align to TRBD2. Germline V CDR1 and CDR2: SSHAT, FNYEAQ (reference sequence). This CDR3 has 16 amino acids. Trimming cost V 4 bases and J 7 bases; bases outside gene matches: 9. CDR3 amino acids: CASSSHLAGEVGELFF. The CDR3 DNA is TGTGCCAGCAGCTCCCATCTAGCGGGAGAGGTCGGGGAGCTGTTTTTT.

V gene TRBV27 combines with J gene TRBJ1-1, with D possibly being TRBD1 (6 bases). Between the trimmed V and J ends, which lost 1 base and 6 bases, there was a span of 9 bases. This CDR3 has 13 residues. From germline, CDR1 is MNHEY and CDR2 SMNVEV (reference sequence). As DNA, the CDR3 is TGTGCCAGCAGTTTATTAGGGGGGCCTGAAGCTTTCTTT. Its translation is CASSLLGGPEAFF.

The V gene is TRBV6-5, the J gene TRBJ2-7; D is ambiguous. The CDR3 loop spans 15 amino acids. CDR1 and CDR2 (germline): MNHEY, SVGAGI. Trimming took 8 bases from V and 5 from J, leaving 22 bases between them. The DNA of the CDR3 is TGTGCCAGCCGAACCTTCCGGGCCCCCAGCGACGAGCAGTACTTC. Translated, it gives CASRTFRAPSDEQYF.

There are a few counts of this clone. The chain links TRBV6-1 to TRBJ1-4; a possible D gene is TRBD1 (5 bases). Between the trimmed V and J ends, which lost 10 bases and 8 bases, there was a span of 17 bases. This CDR3 has 13 amino acids. CDR1 is MNHNS and CDR2 is SASEGT in the germline V gene. The chain's CDR3 is CATSGTGGEKLFF. DNA for the CDR3: TGTGCCACCTCGGGAACAGGAGGGGAAAAACTGTTTTTT.

V and J are TRBV28 and TRBJ2-1, with a weak D call TRBD2 (5 bases). Trimming cost V 6 bases and J 5 bases, with 14 bases left between them. CDR3 length: 14 amino acids. Per the germline V gene, CDR1 is MDHEN and CDR2 is SYDVKM. CDR3 DNA sequence: TGTGCCAGCAGCCCGCCCCCCGGGAACAATGAGCAGTTCTTC. Its protein is CASSPPPGNNEQFF.

About this clone: The sample holds other DNA sequences that translate to the same CDR3. The genes are TRBV5-1 and TRBJ2-7; D unresolved. Trimming left V 0 bases short and J 0 bases short, with 4 bases between. The CDR3 consists of 13 residues. CDR1 is SGHRS, CDR2 YFSETQ, per germline. The CDR3 DNA reads TGCGCCAGCAGCTTGGACGGCTCCTACGAGCAGTACTTC. Amino acid sequence: CASSLDGSYEQYF. The full variable domain, rest sourced from reference TRBV5-1 and TRBJ2-7, is KAGVTQTPRYLIKTRGQQVTLSCSPISGHRSVSWYQQTPGQGLQFLFEYFSETQRNKGNFPGRFSGRQFSNSRSEMNVSTLELGDSALYLCASSLDGSYEQYFGPGTRLTVT.

This clone was observed a few times. The chain carries TRBV27 and TRBJ2-7; unclear D gene. The germline V gene has CDR1 MNHEY and CDR2 SMNVEV (reference sequence). The length of the CDR3 is 13 residues. Trimming stripped 2 bases from V and 1 base from J, with 6 bases between. The CDR3 loop is CASSLLPSYEQYF. In DNA form, the CDR3 reads TGTGCCAGCAGTTTACTCCCTTCCTACGAGCAGTACTTC.

V and J are TRBV25-1 and TRBJ2-5; D call uncertain. This CDR3 region has 11 residues. V lost 2 bases to trimming and J lost 5 bases, with 3 bases between them. Germline lookup yields CDR1 MGHDK and CDR2 SYGVNS. CDR3 DNA sequence: TGTGCCAGCAGTGAAACGGAGACCCAGTACTTC. It specifies CASSETETQYF.

The gene calls are TRBV7-3 and TRBJ2-7; D might be TRBD1 (6 bases). The germline V gene has CDR1 SGHTA and CDR2 FQGTGA. V was trimmed by 4 bases and J by 3 bases, leaving 10 bases between them. The CDR3 contains 13 residues. The CDR3, as DNA: TGTGCCAGCAGCTCCCGGACAGTCTACGAGCAGTACTTC. Amino acid sequence: CASSSRTVYEQYF.

This chain uses TRBV7-8 with TRBJ1-3; D is uncertain. From germline, CDR1 is SGHVS and CDR2 FQNEAQ. The CDR3 runs to 16 residues. V was shortened by 5 bases and J by 0 bases, with 14 bases between the two germline ends. The CDR3 reads CASSPTITASGNTIYF. In DNA form, the CDR3 reads TGTGCCAGCAGCCCCACCATTACTGCCTCTGGAAACACCATATATTTT.

The chain links TRBV2 to TRBJ2-6, with 7 bases fitting TRBD2. Trimming at V came to 8 bases and at J to 3 bases, leaving 7 bases not matched to a gene. In germline, CDR1 is SNHLY, CDR2 FYNNEI. This CDR3 spans 15 amino acids. The CDR3 DNA follows: TGTGCCAGCCGTAAAGGCGGGGGTGGGGCCAACGTCCTGACTTTC. Protein product: CASRKGGGGANVLTF. Based on the CDR3 plus reference TRBV2 and TRBJ2-6, the full variable domain is EPEVTQTPSHQVTQMGQEVILRCVPISNHLYFYWYRQILGQKVEFLVSFYNNEISEKSEIFDDQFSVERPDGSNFTLKIRSTKLEDSAMYFCASRKGGGGANVLTFGAGSRLTVL.

Comment on this clone: Other DNA sequences in this sample translate to the same CDR3. The chain couples TRBV13 to TRBJ2-3; 7 bases agree with TRBD1. The CDR3 has 15 amino acids. V shed 0 bases and J 3 bases; nucleotides not matched to a gene: 3. Germline V CDR1 and CDR2: PRHDT, FYEKMQ (reference sequence). The CDR3 region has the DNA TGTGCCAGCAGCTTAGGTAGGGGGCGGACAGATACGCAGTATTTT. It specifies CASSLGRGRTDTQYF. Based on the CDR3 plus reference TRBV13 and TRBJ2-3, the full variable domain is AAGVIQSPRHLIKEKRETATLKCYPIPRHDTVYWYQQGPGQDPQFLISFYEKMQSDKGSIPDRFSAQQFSDYHSELNMSSLELGDSALYFCASSLGRGRTDTQYFGPGTRLTVL.

The V call is TRBV30, the J call TRBJ2-3, with 7 bases fitting TRBD1. Germline CDR1 reads GTSNPN; CDR2 reads SVGIG (reference sequence). V was clipped by 8 bases and J by 9 bases; unmatched bases: 8. CDR3 size: 11 residues. The CDR3 DNA reads as TGTGCCGGGATCACAGGGGACACGCAGTATTTT. Translating gives CAGITGDTQYF.

The CDR3 DNA follows: TGTGCCTGGGGAAGGGACGGTAGCTCCTACGAGCAGTACTTC. It translates to CAWGRDGSSYEQYF. The chain recombines TRBV30 with TRBJ2-7; possibly TRBD1 or TRBD2 for D (5 bases each). The CDR3 has 14 residues. Per the germline V gene, CDR1 is GTSNPN and CDR2 is SVGIG (reference sequence). Deletions cut 5 bases from V and 0 bases from J, with 14 bases between.

The chain recombines TRBV28 with TRBJ2-6; the D gene is possibly TRBD2 (6 bases). Germline CDR1 is MDHEN and CDR2 is SYDVKM. V dropped 2 bases and J dropped 3 bases, with 11 bases sitting between them. This CDR3 region has 16 residues. The CDR3 is CASSLPGVVGANVLTF. As DNA, the CDR3 is TGTGCCAGCAGTTTACCGGGAGTGGTTGGGGCCAACGTCCTGACTTTC.

The chain links TRBV28 to TRBJ1-5; 9 nucleotides align to TRBD1. V gave up 2 bases and J gave up 7 bases; unmatched junction bases: 6. Germline lookup yields CDR1 MDHEN and CDR2 SYDVKM. This CDR3 has 15 amino acids. The CDR3 DNA reads TGTGCCAGCAGTTTACGGACAGGGGTTGAGCAGCCCCAGCATTTT. The encoded protein is CASSLRTGVEQPQHF. The complete variable domain, with remaining parts taken from reference TRBV28 and TRBJ1-5, reads DVKVTQSSRYLVKRTGEKVFLECVQDMDHENMFWYRQDPGLGLRLIYFSYDVKMKEKGDIPEGYSVSREKKERFSLILESASTNQTSMYLCASSLRTGVEQPQHFGDGTRLSIL.